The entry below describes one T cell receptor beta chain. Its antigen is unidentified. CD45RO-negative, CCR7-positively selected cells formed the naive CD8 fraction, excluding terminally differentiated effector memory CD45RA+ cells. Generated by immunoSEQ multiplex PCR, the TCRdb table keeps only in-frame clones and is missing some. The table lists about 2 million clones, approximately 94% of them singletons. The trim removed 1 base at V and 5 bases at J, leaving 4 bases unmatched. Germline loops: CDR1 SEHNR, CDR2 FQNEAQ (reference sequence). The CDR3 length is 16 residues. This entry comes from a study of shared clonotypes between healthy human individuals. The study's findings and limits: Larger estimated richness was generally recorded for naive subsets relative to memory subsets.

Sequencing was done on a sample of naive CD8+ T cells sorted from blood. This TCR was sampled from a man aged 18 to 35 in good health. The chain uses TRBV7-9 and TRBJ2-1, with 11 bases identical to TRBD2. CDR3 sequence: CASSLEMGLADNEQFF. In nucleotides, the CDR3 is TGTGCCAGCAGCTTAGAAATGGGACTAGCGGACAATGAGCAGTTCTTC.